A single sample is the source of the 9 T cell receptor beta chains below, sequenced in a study of blood T cell repertoires in COVID-19. Assay: immunoSEQ multiplex PCR; the TCRdb copy retains only in-frame clones and omits some. The table shows 450,000 or so clones, with over 85% occurring only once. Sample: peripheral blood. Source of these receptors: a man younger than 30 with COVID-19, enrolled during active disease.

The chain links TRBV5-8 to TRBJ2-5, with TRBD2 as a possible D gene (5 bases). Germline V gene sequence: CDR1 SGHTS, CDR2 YDEGEE. The CDR3 totals 14 residues. The ends were cut back, 1 base at V and 5 bases at J, with 12 bases in the middle. CDR3 DNA: TGTGCCAGCAGCTTGTGGGGAGAGAGGGAGACCCAGTACTTC. This translates into CASSLWGERETQYF.

The chain uses TRBV6-6 and TRBJ2-1, with D possibly being TRBD1 (5 bases). V lost 5 bases, J lost 0 bases, and 14 bases lay in between. This CDR3 has 16 residues. CDR1 is MNHNY, CDR2 SVGAGI, per germline (reference sequence). Here the CDR3 reads CASSRDLDTSYNEQFF. The CDR3 bases are TGTGCCAGCAGTCGAGACTTGGACACCTCCTACAATGAGCAGTTCTTC.

The rearrangement joins TRBV28 to TRBJ2-7; 7 nucleotides line up with TRBD1. CDR1 and CDR2 from the germline V gene are MDHEN and SYDVKM. V shed 4 bases and J 2 bases; nucleotides not matched to a gene: 8. The CDR3 runs to 15 residues. The CDR3: CASSSPGTATYEQYF. The CDR3 DNA sequence: TGTGCCAGCAGTTCCCCCGGGACAGCTACCTACGAGCAGTACTTC.

This clone appeared a single time. The chain employs TRBV6-5 and TRBJ1-2; 8 bases are shared with TRBD1. CDR1 is MNHEY, CDR2 SVGAGI, per germline. The CDR3 consists of 16 residues. Unmatched junction bases numbered 17, after V lost 0 bases and J lost 14 bases. DNA for the CDR3: TGTGCCAGCAGTTACTCGAGGGTGATGGCCAGGGGGCTTGGAACCTTC. The encoded protein is CASSYSRVMARGLGTF.

The chain combines TRBV10-2 with TRBJ2-5; 10 positions agree with TRBD1. Germline trimming cut 7 bases from V and 4 bases from J; bases unmatched to any gene: 9. CDR3 size: 15 residues. Germline assignment: CDR1 WSHSY and CDR2 SAAADI. The CDR3 reads CASNQQGDRGETQYF. The DNA of the CDR3 is TGCGCCAGCAATCAACAGGGGGACAGGGGAGAGACCCAGTACTTC.

This chain uses TRBV4-1 with TRBJ2-5; 11 bases are shared with TRBD2. The CDR3 spans 22 residues. Germline CDR1 reads MGHRA; CDR2 reads YSYEKL. The trim removed 0 bases at V and 5 bases at J, leaving 23 bases unmatched. This CDR3 reads CASSQDAPPHPVLAGGWETQYF. The CDR3 DNA reads TGCGCCAGCAGCCAAGATGCCCCCCCCCACCCCGTCCTAGCGGGAGGTTGGGAGACCCAGTACTTC.

This clone is a singleton in its sample. The rearrangement links TRBV11-2 to TRBJ2-2; perhaps TRBD2 as D (5 bases). This CDR3 comprises 14 residues. Germline V gives CDR1 SGHAT, CDR2 FQNNGV. The ends were cut back, 0 bases at V and 3 bases at J, with 5 bases in the middle. The CDR3 region has the DNA TGTGCCAGCAGCTTAGACGGGGACACCGGGGAGCTGTTTTTT. This translates into CASSLDGDTGELFF.

This chain connects TRBV19 to TRBJ1-1; D is perhaps TRBD1 (5 bases). This CDR3 comprises 16 residues. Germline-derived CDR1 and CDR2 are LNHDA and SQIVND (reference sequence). The V end lost 3 bases, the J end lost 4 bases, and 18 bases lay between the germline ends. CDR3: CASSIGGNLRATEAFF. As DNA, the CDR3 is TGTGCCAGTAGTATCGGGGGGAACCTGAGAGCCACTGAAGCTTTCTTT.

V usage is TRBV19 and J usage is TRBJ2-4, with 8 bases that match TRBD2. This CDR3 region has 14 residues. Unmatched junction bases numbered 10, after V lost 8 bases and J lost 7 bases. CDR1 is LNHDA and CDR2 is SQIVND in the germline V gene (reference sequence). For the CDR3, the DNA is TGTGCCAGTGAGCAGGCGGGGGGATCCAACATTCAGTACTTC. Protein product: CASEQAGGSNIQYF.